These 22 T cell receptor beta chains came from one sample sequenced in a study of beta chain features in type 1 diabetes. These receptors have no known antigen. Since all of the isolated RNA was reverse transcribed, expressed TCRB transcripts were what got sequenced. The table came from immunoSEQ multiplex PCR; TCRdb's copy has only in-frame clones and leaves some out. The sample lists some 280,000 clones, around an eighth occurring once. Overall study results and limits: Shorter TCRB CDR3s, moderately but significantly so, were found in Type 1 diabetes patients in all four CD4+ subsets.

Sequenced: naive CD4+ T cells from blood. The source of these receptors is a man aged 25 to 40 with type 1 diabetes.

This clone was detected a few times. The sample contains more than one DNA sequence encoding this CDR3. The chain employs TRBV18 and TRBJ2-7, with 11 bases identical to TRBD1. Germline values: CDR1 KGHSH, CDR2 LQKENI. This CDR3 is built from 15 residues. V lost 0 bases and J lost 2; bases outside the gene matches: 0. The CDR3 nucleotides are TGTGCCAGCTCACCACCGGGACAGGGGGCCTACGAGCAGTACTTC. Its protein is CASSPPGQGAYEQYF.

The CDR3 loop reads CASRQQGTFTDTQYF. The CDR3, as DNA: TGTGCCAGCAGACAACAGGGGACATTCACAGATACGCAGTATTTT. J is TRBJ2-3 and V is TRBV6-6, with 7 bases that match TRBD1. Germline V gene data show CDR1 as MNHNY and CDR2 as SVGAGI (reference sequence). With V trimmed by 6 bases and J by 2 bases, 8 bases remained unmatched. The CDR3 has 15 residues.

The chain is built from TRBV18 and TRBJ2-3; D is perhaps TRBD2 (5 bases). CDR1 is KGHSH and CDR2 is LQKENI in the germline V gene. V lost 6 bases and J lost 5, with 9 bases in between. CDR3 length: 12 residues. The CDR3 nucleotides read TGTGCCAGCTCGGAGGTAGGAGATACGCAGTATTTT. Translated, it gives CASSEVGDTQYF.

The chain is built from TRBV14 and TRBJ2-2, with 8 bases fitting TRBD2. The V gene's germline CDR1 is SGHDN and CDR2 FVKESK. V gave up 6 bases and J gave up 2 bases; unmatched junction bases: 5. The CDR3 covers 15 residues. CDR3 nucleotides: TGTGCCAGCAGACATAGCGGGACTAACACCGGGGAGCTGTTTTTT. It codes for CASRHSGTNTGELFF.

The sample holds one count of this clone. The rearrangement joins TRBV4-2 to TRBJ2-7; a weak D match, TRBD1 (5 bases). This CDR3 has 15 residues. Germline V gene lookup returns CDR1 LGHNA and CDR2 YNFKEQ. With 0 bases removed from V and 2 bases from J, the gap between germline ends came to 11 bases. CDR3: CASSQEMAGTYEQYF. Written as DNA, the CDR3 is TGTGCCAGCAGCCAAGAAATGGCAGGGACCTACGAGCAGTACTTC.

This clone was seen a handful of times. The V call is TRBV5-4, the J call TRBJ1-1, with 11 positions matching TRBD1. In germline, CDR1 is SGHNT, CDR2 YYREEE (reference sequence). Trimming at V came to 3 bases and at J to 3 bases, leaving 10 bases not matched to a gene. This CDR3 has 17 residues. CDR3 loop: CASSSGQGAKSDTEAFF. The CDR3 DNA reads TGTGCCAGCAGCTCCGGACAGGGGGCGAAGTCGGACACTGAAGCTTTCTTT.

This clone was seen only a few times. The CDR3 DNA sequence: TGCGCCAGCAGCTGGAGCGGGATCGATGAGCAGTTCTTC. The encoded protein is CASSWSGIDEQFF. The chain couples TRBV5-1 to TRBJ2-1; 7 nucleotides align to TRBD2. Germline V gives CDR1 SGHRS, CDR2 YFSETQ. The length of the CDR3 is 13 residues. Losses at the gene ends were 3 bases for V and 8 bases for J; bases not matched to a gene: 5.

This clone was picked up a small number of times. The chain is built from TRBV7-6 and TRBJ2-6, with D perhaps TRBD1 (6 bases). The CDR3 runs 20 residues. Germline values: CDR1 SGHVS, CDR2 FNYEAQ. The V end lost 1 base, the J end lost 0 bases, and 19 bases lay between the germline ends. CDR3 DNA sequence: TGTGCCAGCAGCTTAGTTCAGGGGTCCTCTTCATACTCTGGGGCCAACGTCCTGACTTTC. Its translation is CASSLVQGSSSYSGANVLTF. Full variable domain (remainder filled in from reference TRBV7-6 and TRBJ2-6): GAGVSQSPRYKVTKRGQDVALRCDPISGHVSLYWYRQALGQGPEFLTYFNYEAQQDKSGLPNDRFSAERPEGSISTLTIQRTEQRDSAMYRCASSLVQGSSSYSGANVLTFGAGSRLTVL.

The CDR3 DNA reads TGCGCCAGCAGCTTGGAAGGGGGCCGTGAAGCTTTCTTT. Translated, it gives CASSLEGGREAFF. The chain carries TRBV5-1 and TRBJ1-1, with 7 bases matching TRBD1. The CDR3 contains 13 residues. V lost 0 bases to trimming and J lost 7 bases; unmatched junction nucleotides: 3. The germline CDR1 and CDR2 sequences are SGHRS and YFSETQ.

This chain joins TRBV18 and TRBJ2-7; tentatively, D is TRBD1 (6 bases). The CDR3 is made up of 13 amino acids. V was shortened by 6 bases and J by 3 bases, with 12 bases between the two germline ends. Germline V gene sequence: CDR1 KGHSH, CDR2 LQKENI. The CDR3 loop reads CASSPGASYEQYF. Here the CDR3 DNA reads TGTGCCAGCTCCCCAGGGGCTAGCTACGAGCAGTACTTC.

The chain uses TRBV5-1 and TRBJ2-7; D possibly corresponds to TRBD2 (6 bases). The CDR3 extends over 15 amino acids. The V end was cut by 4 bases, the J end by 2 bases, with 16 bases between. Germline CDR1 reads SGHRS; CDR2 reads YFSETQ. Written as DNA, the CDR3 is TGCGCCAGCAGCCCGGAGGGCAGAATCGCCTACGAGCAGTACTTC. Protein: CASSPEGRIAYEQYF.

The rearrangement uses TRBV30 and TRBJ1-2; perhaps TRBD1 as D (5 bases). V was clipped by 4 bases and J by 2 bases, with 14 bases between them. Germline V gives CDR1 GTSNPN, CDR2 SVGIG (reference sequence). CDR3 size: 14 residues. The CDR3 nucleotides are TGTGCCTGGACCATAACGGGGGGAAACTATGGCTACACCTTC. Amino acid sequence: CAWTITGGNYGYTF.

The chain links TRBV5-1 to TRBJ1-1, with D maybe TRBD1 (5 bases). CDR1 is SGHRS, CDR2 YFSETQ, per germline. This CDR3 has 14 amino acids. The V end lost 4 bases, the J end lost 2 bases, and 12 bases lay between the germline ends. This CDR3 reads CASSTGQINTEAFF. CDR3 nucleotide sequence: TGCGCCAGCAGCACTGGACAAATAAACACTGAAGCTTTCTTT.

V usage is TRBV5-1 and J usage is TRBJ2-1; TRBD1 agrees at 8 bases. V lost 8 bases and J lost 4; bases outside the gene matches: 8. The CDR3 consists of 14 residues. The germline V gene has CDR1 SGHRS and CDR2 YFSETQ. CDR3 sequence: CASSPGQEYNEQFF. The DNA of the CDR3 is TGCGCCAGTTCCCCGGGACAGGAGTACAATGAGCAGTTCTTC. Full variable domain (outside the CDR3, taken from reference TRBV5-1 and TRBJ2-1): KAGVTQTPRYLIKTRGQQVTLSCSPISGHRSVSWYQQTPGQGLQFLFEYFSETQRNKGNFPGRFSGRQFSNSRSEMNVSTLELGDSALYLCASSPGQEYNEQFFGPGTRLTVL.

This clone was seen more than once but under ten times. The chain combines TRBV29-1 with TRBJ2-7, with 9 bases identical to TRBD2. The CDR3 length is 13 residues. Germline V gene data show CDR1 as SQVTM and CDR2 as ANQGSEA. V shed 3 bases and J 0 bases; nucleotides not matched to a gene: 0. The CDR3 sequence is CSVEREGSYEQYF. The CDR3 nucleotides are TGCAGCGTTGAGCGGGAGGGCTCCTACGAGCAGTACTTC.

This clone came up a few times. The chain is built from TRBV11-2 and TRBJ2-1; 10 bases align to TRBD2. The CDR3 sequence is 16 residues long. V lost 6 bases, J lost 3 bases, and 8 bases stayed unmatched. The germline V gene has CDR1 SGHAT and CDR2 FQNNGV. Written as DNA, the CDR3 is TGTGCCAGCAGATCTAGCGGGAGTAGTGTCTACAATGAGCAGTTCTTC. This translates into CASRSSGSSVYNEQFF. The whole variable domain, filled in from reference TRBV11-2 and TRBJ2-1, reads EAGVAQSPRYKIIEKRQSVAFWCNPISGHATLYWYQQILGQGPKLLIQFQNNGVVDDSQLPKDRFSAERLKGVDSTLKIQPAKLEDSAVYLCASRSSGSSVYNEQFFGPGTRLTVL.

CDR3 nucleotides: TGTGCCAGCAGCCCGGGGTACGGTGGAGGGGACAGCTCCTACAATGAGCAGTTCTTC. Amino acids: CASSPGYGGGDSSYNEQFF. The genes are TRBV9 and TRBJ2-1; D may be TRBD1 (7 bases). V was trimmed by 4 bases and J by 0 bases, leaving 23 bases between them. Germline V gene data show CDR1 as SGDLS and CDR2 as YYNGEE. The CDR3 runs 19 residues.

The chain employs TRBV30 and TRBJ1-5; perhaps TRBD1 as D (5 bases). Trimming took off 2 bases at V and 7 bases at J, with 12 bases between the two ends. There are 13 residues in the CDR3. CDR1 and CDR2 from the germline V gene are GTSNPN and SVGIG (reference sequence). The CDR3 is CAWSKRGRQPQHF. The DNA of the CDR3 is TGTGCCTGGAGTAAAAGGGGCAGACAGCCCCAGCATTTT.

This clone occurred a few times. The V call is TRBV29-1, the J call TRBJ1-1; the D gene is possibly TRBD1 (5 bases). Germline assignment: CDR1 SQVTM and CDR2 ANQGSEA. The CDR3 has 12 amino acids. Trimming took off 8 bases at V and 0 bases at J, with 10 bases between the two ends. CDR3 sequence: CSPGGVNTEAFF. The CDR3 DNA reads TGCAGCCCGGGGGGGGTGAACACTGAAGCTTTCTTT.

The chain carries TRBV2 and TRBJ1-1, with 10 bases lining up with TRBD1. This CDR3 has 14 amino acids. Unmatched junction bases numbered 4, after V lost 6 bases and J lost 3 bases. In germline, CDR1 is SNHLY, CDR2 FYNNEI. The CDR3 sequence is CASRPGQGHTEAFF. DNA of the CDR3: TGTGCCAGCAGACCGGGACAGGGGCACACTGAAGCTTTCTTT.

This clone was detected a few times. This chain joins TRBV7-9 and TRBJ1-2, with 9 bases fitting TRBD1. CDR3 size: 15 residues. V was pared by 5 bases and J by 2 bases, with 6 bases of the junction left unmatched. Germline assignment: CDR1 SEHNR and CDR2 FQNEAQ (reference sequence). CDR3 region: CASSLGQGFNYGYTF. The CDR3 nucleotides read TGTGCCAGCAGCCTCGGACAGGGGTTCAACTATGGCTACACCTTC.

The table lists this clone with a few counts. The rearrangement joins TRBV5-4 to TRBJ2-1, with a possible D match to TRBD2 (6 bases). This CDR3 has 14 amino acids. The germline V and J ends were trimmed by 4 bases and 7 bases, with 15 bases remaining between them. Per the germline V gene, CDR1 is SGHNT and CDR2 is YYREEE (reference sequence). For the CDR3, the DNA is TGTGCCAGCAGCACGTGGGGGGTGACGAATGAGCAGTTCTTC. It yields the protein CASSTWGVTNEQFF. The full variable domain, rest sourced from reference TRBV5-4 and TRBJ2-1, is ETGVTQSPTHLIKTRGQQVTLRCSSQSGHNTVSWYQQALGQGPQFIFQYYREEENGRGNFPPRFSGLQFPNYSSELNVNALELDDSALYLCASSTWGVTNEQFFGPGTRLTVL.